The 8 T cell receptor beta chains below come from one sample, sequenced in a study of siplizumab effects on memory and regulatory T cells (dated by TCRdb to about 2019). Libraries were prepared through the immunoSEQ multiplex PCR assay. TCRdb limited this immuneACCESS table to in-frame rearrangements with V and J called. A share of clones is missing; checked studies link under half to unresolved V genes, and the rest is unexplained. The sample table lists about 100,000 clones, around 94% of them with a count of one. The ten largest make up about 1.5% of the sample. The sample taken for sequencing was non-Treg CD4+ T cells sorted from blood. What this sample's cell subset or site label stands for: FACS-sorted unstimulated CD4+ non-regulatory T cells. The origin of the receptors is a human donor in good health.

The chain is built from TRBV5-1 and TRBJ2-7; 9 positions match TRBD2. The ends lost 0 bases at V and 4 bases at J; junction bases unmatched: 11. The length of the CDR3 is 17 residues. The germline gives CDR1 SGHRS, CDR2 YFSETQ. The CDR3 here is CASSLVGAGGPGYEQYF. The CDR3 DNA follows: TGCGCCAGCAGCTTGGTAGGTGCGGGAGGGCCGGGATACGAGCAGTACTTC.

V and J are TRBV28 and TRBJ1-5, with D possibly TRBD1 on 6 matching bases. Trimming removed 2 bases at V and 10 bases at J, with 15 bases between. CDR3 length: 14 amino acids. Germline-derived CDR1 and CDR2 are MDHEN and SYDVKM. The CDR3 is CASSLVEGGRPQHF. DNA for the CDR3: TGTGCCAGCAGTTTAGTAGAGGGGGGTCGACCCCAGCATTTT.

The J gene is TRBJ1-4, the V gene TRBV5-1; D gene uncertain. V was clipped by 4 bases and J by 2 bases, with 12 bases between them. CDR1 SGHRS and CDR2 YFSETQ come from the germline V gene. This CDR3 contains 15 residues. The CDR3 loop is CASSPESSTNEKLFF. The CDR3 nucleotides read TGCGCCAGCAGCCCGGAAAGTTCGACTAATGAAAAACTGTTTTTT.

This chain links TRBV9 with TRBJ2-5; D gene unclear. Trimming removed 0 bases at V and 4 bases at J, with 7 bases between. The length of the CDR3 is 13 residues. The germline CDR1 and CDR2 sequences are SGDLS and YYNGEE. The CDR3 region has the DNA TGTGCCAGCAGCGTAGATTCCCCAGAGACCCAGTACTTC. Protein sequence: CASSVDSPETQYF.

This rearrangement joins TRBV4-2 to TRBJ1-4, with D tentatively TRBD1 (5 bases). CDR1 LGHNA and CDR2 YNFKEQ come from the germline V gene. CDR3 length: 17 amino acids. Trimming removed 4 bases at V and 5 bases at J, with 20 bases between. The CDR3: CASSPRGPLEGNEKLFF. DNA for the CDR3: TGTGCCAGCAGCCCAAGGGGCCCCTTGGAGGGGAATGAAAAACTGTTTTTT.

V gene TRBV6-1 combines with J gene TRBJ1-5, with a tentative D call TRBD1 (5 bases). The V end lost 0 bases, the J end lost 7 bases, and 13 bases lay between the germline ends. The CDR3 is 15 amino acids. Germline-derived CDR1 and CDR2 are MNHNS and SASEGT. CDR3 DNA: TGTGCCAGCAGTGAAGCGTCCAGGGTAAGGCAGCCCCAGCATTTT. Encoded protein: CASSEASRVRQPQHF.

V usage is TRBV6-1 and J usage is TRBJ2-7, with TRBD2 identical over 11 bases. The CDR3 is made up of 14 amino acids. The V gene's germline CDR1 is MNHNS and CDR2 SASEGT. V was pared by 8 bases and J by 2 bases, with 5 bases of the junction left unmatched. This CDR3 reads CASWSSGRTYEQYF. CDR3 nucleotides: TGTGCCAGCTGGTCTAGCGGGAGGACCTACGAGCAGTACTTC.

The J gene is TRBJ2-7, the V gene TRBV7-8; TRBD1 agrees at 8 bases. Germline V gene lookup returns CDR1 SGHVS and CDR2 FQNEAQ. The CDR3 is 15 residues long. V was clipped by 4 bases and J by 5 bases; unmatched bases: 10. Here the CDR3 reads CASSSVVGQGHEQYF. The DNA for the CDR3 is TGTGCCAGCAGCTCTGTAGTTGGACAGGGCCACGAGCAGTACTTC.